The rows below give T cell receptor beta chains drawn from one sample of a study of cytomegalovirus exposure and HLA in healthy donors. Some clones are missing from TCRdb's copy, which holds only in-frame ones; the method was immunoSEQ multiplex PCR. Among some 140,000 clones listed, 79% were seen once. The sample comprised PBMCs. These receptors came from a man aged 18-30 years in good health and CMV-seronegative. CDR3s include the opening cysteine and the closing phenylalanine or tryptophan. A D gene is named only where the DNA matches it firmly. Some rows mark clone size as missing; the rest say once, few, many or name a class of expanded clone.

D	V	size	J	CDR3	DNA
TRBD2	TRBV9	NA	TRBJ2-1	CASGGVAGGEQFF	TGTGCCAGCGGCGGGGTAGCGGGGGGGGAGCAGTTCTTC
NA	TRBV4-2	NA	TRBJ2-2	CASSQGAGLTNTGELFF	TGTGCCAGCAGCCAAGGGGCAGGGTTAACGAACACCGGGGAGCTGTTTTTT
TRBD1	TRBV27	NA	TRBJ2-7	CASSADRRYEQYF	TGTGCCAGCAGTGCGGACAGGAGGTACGAGCAGTACTTC
NA	TRBV7-2	once	TRBJ1-1	CASSSDRWNTEAFF	TGTGCCAGCAGCTCCGACAGGTGGAACACTGAAGCTTTCTTT
TRBD1	TRBV11-2	NA	TRBJ2-7	CASSLGQGSPREQYF	TGTGCCAGCAGCTTGGGACAGGGGAGTCCAAGAGAGCAGTACTTC
NA	TRBV11-2	NA	TRBJ1-4	CASSPTPGSHATNEKLFF	TGTGCCAGCAGCCCCACCCCGGGGAGCCATGCAACTAATGAAAAACTGTTTTTT
TRBD2	TRBV7-8	NA	TRBJ2-3	CASSLLAGGADTQYF	TGTGCCAGCAGCTTATTAGCGGGAGGGGCGGATACGCAGTATTTT
TRBD1	TRBV10-3	NA	TRBJ2-7	CAISGGQGYEQYF	TGTGCCATCAGTGGGGGACAGGGATACGAGCAGTACTTC
NA	TRBV7-9	NA	TRBJ2-2	CANFIPSGELFF	TGTGCCAACTTCATTCCTTCCGGGGAGCTGTTTTTT
NA	TRBV9	NA	TRBJ1-2	CASSARRGPEGNYGYTF	TGTGCCAGCAGCGCACGGAGGGGCCCCGAAGGAAACTATGGCTACACCTTC
NA	TRBV18	NA	TRBJ2-2	CASSPSVGELFF	TGTGCCAGCTCACCTTCAGTCGGGGAGCTGTTTTTT
NA	TRBV30	NA	TRBJ1-1	CAWNGDTMNTEAFF	TGTGCCTGGAACGGGGATACTATGAACACTGAAGCTTTCTTT
TRBD1	TRBV2	NA	TRBJ2-2	CARDGTGTNTGELFF	TGTGCCAGGGACGGGACAGGGACGAACACCGGGGAGCTGTTTTTT
TRBD1	TRBV10-3	few	TRBJ1-6	CAISESKGQYSPLHF	TGTGCCATCAGTGAGTCTAAGGGACAGTATTCACCCCTCCACTTT
NA	TRBV6-1	NA	TRBJ1-1	CASSERVYTEAFF	TGTGCCAGCAGTGAACGGGTTTACACTGAAGCTTTCTTT
NA	TRBV21-1	NA	TRBJ2-7	CASRSRKLRQGEQYF	TGTGCCAGCAGGAGTAGAAAACTCCGACAAGGCGAGCAGTACTTC
TRBD2	TRBV6-6	once	TRBJ2-5	CASMRGLEQYF	TGTGCCAGCATGCGGGGGTTAGAGCAGTACTTC
NA	TRBV30	NA	TRBJ1-1	CAWSVAQRNAEAFF	TGTGCCTGGAGCGTGGCACAGCGGAACGCTGAAGCTTTCTTT
NA	TRBV6-6	NA	TRBJ2-7	CASSYGGSLYEQYF	TGTGCCAGCAGTTACGGCGGCAGCCTCTACGAGCAGTACTTC
NA	TRBV2	NA	TRBJ2-2	CASSIRNTGELFF	TGTGCCAGCAGTATTAGGAACACCGGGGAGCTGTTTTTT
NA	TRBV5-1	NA	TRBJ1-2	CASSLGDFDYGYTF	TGCGCCAGCAGCTTGGGAGACTTCGACTATGGCTACACCTTC
NA	TRBV5-6	NA	TRBJ1-3	CASSLGSSGNTIYF	TGTGCCAGCAGCTTGGGGAGCTCTGGAAACACCATATATTTT
NA	TRBV29-1	NA	TRBJ2-7	CSAGTYREQYF	TGCAGCGCTGGGACATATCGCGAGCAGTACTTC
TRBD2	TRBV5-4	few	TRBJ2-2	CASSLAQGGGELFF	TGTGCCAGCAGCTTGGCCCAGGGAGGGGGGGAGCTGTTTTTT
TRBD2	TRBV7-9	NA	TRBJ2-1	CASSPGLAGGRNEQFF	TGTGCCAGCAGCCCCGGGTTAGCGGGGGGGCGAAATGAGCAGTTCTTC
NA	TRBV19	NA	TRBJ1-5	CASSIEAGPYSNQPQHF	TGTGCCAGTAGTATAGAGGCAGGCCCCTATAGCAATCAGCCCCAGCATTTT
TRBD1	TRBV9	once	TRBJ1-2	CASSVGQGARYGYTF	TGTGCCAGCAGCGTGGGACAGGGGGCTCGATATGGCTACACCTTC
NA	TRBV19	NA	TRBJ2-1	CASWEGGTYNEQFF	TGTGCCAGCTGGGAGGGGGGCACTTACAATGAGCAGTTCTTC
NA	TRBV7-9	NA	TRBJ1-2	CASSLYRAGRGYTF	TGTGCCAGCAGCTTATACAGGGCTGGTCGCGGCTACACCTTC
NA	TRBV23-1	NA	TRBJ2-3	CASSQAGALTDTQYF	TGCGCCAGCAGTCAAGCTGGGGCCCTAACAGATACGCAGTATTTT
NA	TRBV2	NA	TRBJ1-1	CASSEARGANTEAFF	TGTGCCAGCAGTGAAGCGCGGGGGGCAAACACTGAAGCTTTCTTT
TRBD2	TRBV5-1	few	TRBJ2-5	CASSLSSGGATETQYF	TGCGCCAGCAGCTTGTCTAGCGGGGGGGCCACTGAGACCCAGTACTTC
TRBD2	TRBV5-1	NA	TRBJ2-3	CASSLGGGNTDTQYF	TGCGCCAGCAGCTTAGGCGGGGGGAACACAGATACGCAGTATTTT
NA	TRBV2	once	TRBJ2-1	CASSADINEQFF	TGTGCCAGCAGCGCTGACATCAATGAGCAGTTCTTC
NA	TRBV7-8	NA	TRBJ1-4	CASSFGLANEKLFF	TGTGCCAGCAGCTTTGGCTTGGCTAATGAAAAACTGTTTTTT
NA	TRBV7-2	few	TRBJ2-7	CASSRLTRPYEQYF	TGTGCCAGCAGCAGGCTTACTAGACCCTACGAGCAGTACTTC
TRBD1	TRBV6-4	medium-sized	TRBJ2-3	CASSMTGATDTQYF	TGTGCCAGCAGTATGACAGGGGCTACAGATACGCAGTATTTT
NA	TRBV6-4	NA	TRBJ1-6	CASSLQGTNSPLHF	TGTGCCAGCAGTTTACAGGGAACAAATTCACCCCTCCACTTT
TRBD1	TRBV27	NA	TRBJ1-2	CASSSTPGGGNYGYTF	TGTGCCAGCAGTTCTACTCCAGGGGGAGGTAACTATGGCTACACCTTC
NA	TRBV6-6	NA	TRBJ1-1	CASSYSRSNTEAFF	TGTGCCAGCAGTTACTCTCGGTCCAACACTGAAGCTTTCTTT
TRBD1	TRBV19	NA	TRBJ1-6	CASARQGSRNSPLHF	TGTGCCAGCGCCCGACAGGGGAGCAGGAATTCACCCCTCCACTTT
NA	TRBV6-5	NA	TRBJ2-5	CASSYSVGGETQYF	TGTGCCAGCAGTTACTCGGTAGGCGGAGAGACCCAGTACTTC
NA	TRBV6-1	NA	TRBJ2-7	CASSQDSQKIYEQYF	TGTGCCAGCAGTCAGGACAGCCAGAAAATCTACGAGCAGTACTTC
NA	TRBV29-1	NA	TRBJ1-5	CSVSTPGRNQPQHF	TGCAGCGTTTCAACCCCAGGCCGCAATCAGCCCCAGCATTTT
NA	TRBV29-1	NA	TRBJ1-4	CSVEGGAGNEKLFF	TGCAGCGTTGAAGGGGGCGCAGGGAATGAAAAACTGTTTTTT
TRBD1	TRBV5-1	once	TRBJ1-1	CASSNEQGQSRAFF	TGCGCCAGCAGCAATGAACAGGGACAGAGCCGGGCTTTCTTT
TRBD2	TRBV9	NA	TRBJ2-1	CASSAGTSDWQFF	TGTGCCAGCAGCGCCGGGACTAGCGACTGGCAGTTCTTC
TRBD1	TRBV10-3	NA	TRBJ2-3	CAPRLGQGETDTQYF	TGTGCCCCCCGTTTGGGACAGGGGGAAACAGATACGCAGTATTTT
NA	TRBV6-5	few	TRBJ2-4	CASSPLAEGINIQYF	TGTGCCAGCAGTCCCCTCGCGGAGGGTATAAACATTCAGTACTTC
NA	TRBV19	NA	TRBJ1-2	CASSIKTAIYGYTF	TGTGCCAGTAGTATCAAGACAGCCATCTATGGCTACACCTTC
NA	TRBV9	NA	TRBJ1-2	CASSLEPTANYLGYTF	TGTGCCAGCAGCCTAGAGCCGACCGCGAACTATCTGGGCTACACCTTC
NA	TRBV2	NA	TRBJ1-2	CASSPGDYGYTF	TGTGCCAGCAGTCCAGGGGACTATGGCTACACCTTC
TRBD1	TRBV27	NA	TRBJ2-1	CASSKRTGYNEQFF	TGTGCCAGCAGTAAGAGGACAGGTTACAATGAGCAGTTCTTC
NA	TRBV5-1	few	TRBJ1-1	CASSLTLQENTEAFF	TGCGCCAGCAGCTTGACATTGCAGGAGAACACTGAAGCTTTCTTT
NA	TRBV7-2	NA	TRBJ2-3	CASSLAQGGDTQYF	TGTGCCAGCAGCTTAGCCCAGGGGGGCGATACGCAGTATTTT
NA	TRBV7-2	NA	TRBJ2-2	CASSLGGLYTGELFF	TGTGCCAGCAGCTTAGGGGGGCTCTACACCGGGGAGCTGTTTTTT
NA	TRBV5-1	NA	TRBJ1-4	CASSLTDNEKLFF	TGCGCCAGCAGCTTGACAGATAATGAAAAACTGTTTTTT
NA	TRBV27	NA	TRBJ2-1	CATSYDLLISANEQFF	TGTGCCACTAGTTACGATCTTCTGATCAGCGCCAATGAGCAGTTCTTC
TRBD1	TRBV9	NA	TRBJ1-2	CASSEMDRAEGYTF	TGTGCCAGCAGCGAAATGGACAGGGCGGAGGGCTACACCTTC